This T cell receptor (beta chain) was sequenced during a study of blood T cell repertoires in COVID-19. Study as a whole: Italy, Spain and the United States were the sources of the convalescent and acute COVID-19 samples.

This clone was seen a handful of times. Under the authors' procedure: By means of reference gene primer amplification, nucleated cell counts were estimated. Produced via immunoSEQ multiplex PCR; TCRdb's table is partial and in-frame only. The D gene and trimming were derived from the DNA, and the V and J assignments and clone size from that table. The sample contains 49,000 or so clones, about nine tenths of which appear only once. Specimen: peripheral blood. The sequence was obtained from a man aged 45 to 65 with active COVID-19.

The CDR3 region is CASSSNRQGLNQPQHF. DNA for the CDR3: TGTGCCAGCAGCTCGAACAGACAGGGCCTAAATCAGCCCCAGCATTTT. This rearrangement joins TRBV7-2 to TRBJ1-5; 7 bases line up with TRBD1. CDR3 length: 16 amino acids. The V and J ends lost 4 bases and 4 bases, in that order; junction bases with no gene match: 10. The V gene's germline CDR1 is SGHTA and CDR2 FQGNSA.